Detailed here is one T cell receptor beta chain. The source of the sample is a study of T cell clonotyping in hematopoietic cell transplantation. TCRdb's copy holds only in-frame clones and misses some; the assay was immunoSEQ multiplex PCR. The repertoire includes some 9,400 clones, almost 80% of them detected once, and around 17% sits in the top ten. V lost 5 bases, J lost 1 base, and 4 bases stayed unmatched. CDR3 length: 15 residues. CDR1 is MNHEY and CDR2 is SMNVEV in the germline V gene (reference sequence). The sequencing here drew on PBMCs, taken 180 days after allogeneic stem cell transplant. The chain uses TRBV27 and TRBJ2-3; 9 bases are a match to TRBD2. This sequence originates from a male patient aged 35 to 55 who had an allogeneic stem cell transplant from a related donor, so the T cells may come from the graft donor. Some clones in this sample may be carry-over from other donors' samples. In nucleotides, the CDR3 is TGTGCCAGCAGTGGGACTAGCTACGGCACAGATACGCAGTATTTT. As protein: CASSGTSYGTDTQYF.